The clone carrying this T cell receptor (beta chain) appeared once. Its cognate antigen is unknown. This record belongs to a study of identifying expanded T cells in peripheral blood. Study results and limitations: Over approximately two and four weeks, about 15 and 18 clones changed, versus 1.2 between replicates.

During the collection period, no donor immune events like infections were recorded. TCRdb's table, derived via immunoSEQ multiplex PCR, lists solely in-frame clones and lacks some. The table shows about 82,000 clones, with about 87% occurring only once. This clonotype originated in a person aged 18 to 70 in good health. The sequencing sample was made of blood.

The CDR3 DNA sequence: TGCGCCAGCAGTCCGGACCAACTAAGCCCCCACGAGCAGTACTTC. Translation: CASSPDQLSPHEQYF. The chain combines TRBV5-1 with TRBJ2-7; D not resolved. Between the trimmed V and J ends, which lost 5 bases and 5 bases, there was a span of 20 bases. The germline CDR1 and CDR2 sequences are SGHRS and YFSETQ. The CDR3 runs to 15 residues.